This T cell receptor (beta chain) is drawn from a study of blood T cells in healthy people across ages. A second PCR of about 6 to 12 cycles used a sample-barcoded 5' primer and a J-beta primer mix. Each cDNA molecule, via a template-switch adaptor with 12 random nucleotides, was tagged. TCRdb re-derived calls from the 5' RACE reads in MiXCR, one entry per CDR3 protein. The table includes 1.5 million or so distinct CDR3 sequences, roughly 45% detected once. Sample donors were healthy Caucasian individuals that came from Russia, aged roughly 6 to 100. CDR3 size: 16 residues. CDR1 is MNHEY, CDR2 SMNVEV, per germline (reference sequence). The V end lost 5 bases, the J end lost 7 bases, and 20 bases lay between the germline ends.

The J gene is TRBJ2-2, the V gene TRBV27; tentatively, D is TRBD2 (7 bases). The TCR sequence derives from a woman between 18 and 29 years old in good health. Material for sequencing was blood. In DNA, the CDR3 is TGTGCCAGCAGTCCCCTGGGGGGGCGCCTTGGCGGGGAGCTGTTTTTT. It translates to CASSPLGGRLGGELFF.